Following are 19 T cell receptor beta chains from one sample sequenced in a study of blood T cells in healthy people across ages. Sample-barcoded 5' priming and a J-beta primer mix drove a second PCR of roughly 7 to 11 cycles. MiXCR was run by TCRdb on the 5' RACE reads, yielding one entry per CDR3 protein. The sample lists around 1,000,000 distinct CDR3 sequences; under 30% were seen once. These sequences were also reported in another study, on T cells of mothers and their children.

Specimen: blood. Receptors originate from a girl aged 2-9 years in good health.

The chain recombines TRBV9 with TRBJ2-3; possibly TRBD2 for D (6 bases). The CDR3 consists of 15 residues. Deletions cut 4 bases from V and 5 bases from J, with 17 bases between. Germline V CDR1 and CDR2: SGDLS, YYNGEE. The CDR3 region has the DNA TGTGCCAGCAGCACAGACGGGAGTCGAGAAGATACGCAGTATTTT. Its protein product is CASSTDGSREDTQYF.

The genes are TRBV5-5 and TRBJ2-7; tentative D call: TRBD1 (6 bases). The CDR3 covers 13 residues. V was cut by 5 bases and J by 3 bases, with 12 bases left in between. Germline CDR1 reads SGHKS; CDR2 reads YYEKEE (reference sequence). The CDR3 protein is CASSWQTGYEQYF. Here the CDR3 DNA reads TGTGCCAGCAGTTGGCAGACAGGCTACGAGCAGTACTTC.

This clonotype was detected only a few times. The V call is TRBV9, the J call TRBJ2-7; either TRBD1 or TRBD2 may fit D (5 bases each). CDR1 and CDR2 from the germline V gene are SGDLS and YYNGEE. There are 15 residues in the CDR3. Trimming removed 2 bases from V and 4 bases from J, with 16 bases in between. The CDR3 DNA follows: TGTGCCAGCAGCGTCGGGACCCAGGAGGCATACGAGCAGTACTTC. The encoded protein is CASSVGTQEAYEQYF.

Here the CDR3 DNA reads TGTGCCAGCAGTCCCGTGATCGGGAGCGTGGGCTACACCTTC. Translated: CASSPVIGSVGYTF. This sequence joins TRBV6-5 and TRBJ1-2; D gene unclear. This CDR3 contains 14 residues. V was trimmed by 5 bases and J by 8 bases, leaving 18 bases between them. Germline-derived CDR1 and CDR2 are MNHEY and SVGAGI.

In its sample, this clonotype was seen once. Possible read error: a much larger clone is one base away. The rearrangement uses TRBV7-9 and TRBJ2-1; D is undetermined. The closer fit of TRBJ2-7 to the DNA end suggests the J call may be wrong. Germline CDR1 is SEHNR and CDR2 is FQNEAQ (reference sequence). This CDR3 region has 12 residues. The CDR3 sequence: CVSSSPTDEQYF. CDR3 coding DNA: TGTGTCAGCAGCTCCCCGACGGACGAGCAGTACTTC.

The rearrangement joins TRBV3-1 to TRBJ1-3; D is unclear. The CDR3 sequence is 14 residues long. Trimming stripped 1 base from V and 2 bases from J, with 6 bases between. Germline CDR1 is LGHDT and CDR2 is YNNKEL (reference sequence). CDR3 region: CASSQGGTGNTIYF. CDR3 nucleotides: TGTGCCAGCAGCCAAGGGGGAACTGGAAACACCATATATTTT.

The chain uses TRBV4-1 and TRBJ2-7, with unresolved D. There are 14 residues in the CDR3. The V gene's germline CDR1 is MGHRA and CDR2 YSYEKL. Deletions cut 0 bases from V and 3 bases from J, with 9 bases between. The CDR3 coding sequence is TGCGCCAGCAGCCAAGAGATGCCAGGCTACGAGCAGTACTTC. Translating gives CASSQEMPGYEQYF.

This clonotype was found a few times. This chain joins TRBV18 and TRBJ1-1; 7 positions match TRBD1. CDR3 length: 14 residues. Germline lookup yields CDR1 KGHSH and CDR2 LQKENI. J was trimmed by 3 bases and V by 1 base; bases with no gene match: 2. The CDR3 is CASSPQTGYTEAFF. In DNA form, the CDR3 reads TGTGCCAGCTCACCACAGACAGGGTACACTGAAGCTTTCTTT.

The chain links TRBV6-1 to TRBJ2-5; 7 nucleotides align to TRBD1. V lost 2 bases and J lost 2; bases outside the gene matches: 5. Germline CDR1 MNHNS, CDR2 SASEGT. CDR3 size: 15 residues. Written as DNA, the CDR3 is TGTGCCAGCAGTGAATTACCAGGGGGTCAAGAGACCCAGTACTTC. Amino acids: CASSELPGGQETQYF.

The CDR3 is CASSVAGAPGVDTQYF. DNA for the CDR3: TGTGCCAGCAGCGTAGCGGGGGCCCCCGGGGTGGATACGCAGTATTTT. The chain links TRBV9 to TRBJ2-3, with D possibly being TRBD1 or TRBD2 (6 bases each). Germline V gene data show CDR1 as SGDLS and CDR2 as YYNGEE. The CDR3 has 16 amino acids. Trimming cost V 0 bases and J 6 bases, with 17 bases left between them.

The genes are TRBV29-1 and TRBJ2-1; D is possibly TRBD1 (6 bases). The CDR3 extends over 15 amino acids. The germline V gene has CDR1 SQVTM and CDR2 ANQGSEA. The V gene lost 3 bases and the J gene lost 1 base, with 13 bases spanning the gap. This CDR3 is CSVEEDSPSYNEQFF. The CDR3 DNA is TGCAGCGTTGAGGAGGACAGTCCTTCCTACAATGAGCAGTTCTTC.

V gene TRBV12-3 or TRBV12-4 combines with J gene TRBJ2-2; no reliable D call. V lost 3 bases, J lost 6 bases, and 14 bases lay in between. The length of the CDR3 is 15 residues. The CDR3 here is CASSFGERAAGELFF. The CDR3 DNA reads as TGTGCCAGCAGTTTTGGGGAAAGGGCTGCCGGGGAGCTGTTTTTT.

There are a few counts of this clonotype. The V call is TRBV27, the J call TRBJ2-7; D uncertain. This CDR3 contains 14 residues. Trimming pared 2 bases from V and 2 bases from J, leaving 10 bases between. Germline V gene lookup returns CDR1 MNHEY and CDR2 SMNVEV (reference sequence). The CDR3 sequence is CASSLDIAAYEQYF. The CDR3 coding sequence is TGTGCCAGCAGTTTAGACATCGCAGCCTACGAGCAGTACTTC.

This clonotype has just a few counts. The rearrangement joins TRBV29-1 to TRBJ2-2; D is ambiguous. This CDR3 is built from 12 residues. The germline gives CDR1 SQVTM, CDR2 ANQGSEA. With 3 bases removed from V and 7 bases from J, the gap between germline ends came to 9 bases. The CDR3 DNA sequence: TGCAGCGTTGACACCGCTTTCGGGGAGCTGTTTTTT. This translates into CSVDTAFGELFF.

The chain employs TRBV18 and TRBJ1-2, with TRBD1 matching 10 bases. Germline assignment: CDR1 KGHSH and CDR2 LQKENI. There are 14 residues in the CDR3. The V gene end was trimmed by 3 bases and the J gene end by 7 bases; junction bases not matched to a gene: 5. CDR3 sequence reads: CASSPEGQGSGYTF. DNA of the CDR3: TGTGCCAGCTCACCCGAGGGACAGGGGTCTGGCTACACCTTC. Looking up the rest from reference TRBV18 and TRBJ1-2 gives the full variable domain: NAGVMQNPRHLVRRRGQEARLRCSPMKGHSHVYWYRQLPEEGLKFMVYLQKENIIDESGMPKERFSAEFPKEGPSILRIQQVVRGDSAAYFCASSPEGQGSGYTFGSGTRLTVV.

This clonotype has a handful of counts. The chain has TRBV4-1 and TRBJ2-1; D possibly corresponds to TRBD1 (5 bases). The J call may not be correct, given that the DNA end is closer to TRBJ2-7. The CDR3 loop spans 13 amino acids. CDR1 and CDR2 (germline): MGHRA, YSYEKL. The CDR3 here is CASSLGASGEQYF. CDR3 sequence (DNA): TGCGCCAGCAGCCTTGGGGCTTCAGGAGAGCAGTACTTC.

The CDR3 nucleotides read TGCAGTGCTAGTGCCCAAGCTTTCTTT. This gives the protein CSASAQAFF. This chain uses TRBV20-1 with TRBJ1-1, with D hard to call. In germline, CDR1 is DFQATT, CDR2 SNEGSKA (reference sequence). The CDR3 covers 9 residues. V shed 3 bases and J shed 9 bases, with 5 bases lying between them.

The chain recombines TRBV29-1 with TRBJ2-7, with D tentatively TRBD2 (5 bases). CDR1 SQVTM and CDR2 ANQGSEA come from the germline V gene. The CDR3 consists of 13 residues. V shed 4 bases and J shed 7 bases, with 17 bases lying between them. The CDR3 loop is CSVVSGPLGEQYF. The DNA for the CDR3 is TGCAGCGTTGTCAGCGGCCCTCTGGGGGAGCAGTACTTC.

V and J are TRBV2 and TRBJ2-3; 13 bases align to TRBD2. V lost 0 bases, J lost 3 bases, and 6 bases stayed unmatched. This CDR3 region has 18 residues. Germline V gene data show CDR1 as SNHLY and CDR2 as FYNNEI. CDR3: CASSEALGLAGITDTQYF. CDR3 DNA: TGTGCCAGCAGTGAAGCGCTGGGACTAGCGGGAATAACAGATACGCAGTATTTT.